The 27 T cell receptor beta chains below were found in one sample sequenced in a study of T cells expressing NK-cell markers (dated by TCRdb to between 2020 and 2021). The library was prepared using 5' RACE. Sequencing took place on an Illumina HiSeq 2000. After TCRdb reprocessed the reads, each CDR3 protein sequence was kept as one row, without DNA. This sample's table contains 400,000 or so distinct CDR3 sequences. The biggest ten clones account for about 10% of the sample. What was sequenced was blood T cells: a sorted CD56 or NKG2C T cell subset, CD4+ or CD8+ T cells, or bulk PBMC T cells (not recorded which). These receptor sequences come from a woman aged 45 to 65 in good health. Donor details come from another sample of the same person, matched by shared clones.

The V and J genes are TRBV6-2 or TRBV6-3 and TRBJ2-2; TCRdb's D call of TRBD2 is untestable without DNA. The CDR3 has 18 residues. From germline, CDR1 is MNHEY and CDR2 SVGEGT. The CDR3 spells CASSSQGLAGGVTGELFF.

The chain carries TRBV29-1 and TRBJ2-3; TCRdb selects TRBD2, and the lack of DNA leaves this call unchecked. The CDR3 is 15 amino acids. The V gene's germline CDR1 is SQVTM and CDR2 ANQGSEA. The CDR3 region is CSVPFSGRNTDTQYF.

The CDR3 is CASSYSDDNYGYTF. J is TRBJ1-2 and V is TRBV6-5. CDR1 is MNHEY, CDR2 SVGAGI, per germline. The CDR3 is made up of 14 amino acids.

This rearrangement joins TRBV20-1 to TRBJ2-5; the TRBD2 assignment by TCRdb is unverifiable without DNA. The germline CDR1 and CDR2 sequences are DFQATT and SNEGSKA (reference sequence). The CDR3 runs to 15 residues. CDR3 residues: CSARGGTSGKETQYF.

This chain joins TRBV19 and TRBJ1-4. Germline CDR1 LNHDA, CDR2 SQIVND (reference sequence). The length of the CDR3 is 14 residues. The CDR3: CASSIGRTNEKLFF. Combining the CDR3 with reference TRBV19 and TRBJ1-4 gives the whole variable domain DGGITQSPKYLFRKEGQNVTLSCEQNLNHDAMYWYRQDPGQGLRLIYYSQIVNDFQKGDIAEGYSVSREKKESFPLTVTSAQKNPTAFYLCASSIGRTNEKLFFGSGTQLSVL.

This chain joins TRBV4-2 and TRBJ2-3; TCRdb gives TRBD2 as the D gene, but with no DNA this cannot be confirmed. This CDR3 has 17 residues. CDR1 LGHNA and CDR2 YNFKEQ come from the germline V gene. The CDR3 loop reads CASSQETSGFGRGTQYF.

Here the CDR3 reads CASSRTLTNTGELFF. J is TRBJ2-2 and V is TRBV5-1; TCRdb designates TRBD1, a call that cannot be tested without DNA. The V gene's germline CDR1 is SGHRS and CDR2 YFSETQ. There are 15 residues in the CDR3.

V and J are TRBV30 and TRBJ2-7; no DNA is available, so the TRBD1 call from TCRdb remains unchecked. CDR3 size: 11 residues. Germline CDR1 and CDR2: GTSNPN and SVGIG (reference sequence). The CDR3 protein is CACERDYEQYF.

The V and J genes are TRBV5-5 and TRBJ2-1; TCRdb's D call of TRBD1 is untestable without DNA. CDR1 is SGHKS, CDR2 YYEKEE, per germline (reference sequence). The length of the CDR3 is 15 residues. The CDR3 sequence is CASSLGPMEYNEQFF. The whole variable domain, filled in from reference TRBV5-5 and TRBJ2-1, reads DAGVTQSPTHLIKTRGQQVTLRCSPISGHKSVSWYQQVLGQGPQFIFQYYEKEERGRGNFPDRFSARQFPNYSSELNVNALLLGDSALYLCASSLGPMEYNEQFFGPGTRLTVL.

V is TRBV15 and J is TRBJ2-5. Germline CDR1 reads LNHNV; CDR2 reads YYDKDF (reference sequence). The CDR3 sequence is 14 residues long. The chain's CDR3 is CATSSPRNQETQYF. The whole variable domain, remainder taken from reference TRBV15 and TRBJ2-5, is DAMVIQNPRYQVTQFGKPVTLSCSQTLNHNVMYWYQQKSSQAPKLLFHYYDKDFNNEADTPDNFQSRRPNTSFCFLDIRSPGLGDTAMYLCATSSPRNQETQYFGPGTRLLVL.

The rearrangement uses TRBV4-1 and TRBJ2-3; without DNA, the TCRdb call of TRBD2 cannot be checked. The CDR3 has 15 amino acids. Germline V lookup: CDR1 MGHRA, CDR2 YSYEKL. The CDR3 sequence is CASSLAGGPSDTQYF.

The rearrangement links TRBV11-2 to TRBJ2-7; no DNA is available, so the TRBD1 call from TCRdb remains unchecked. CDR3 length equals 14 residues. Per germline, CDR1 SGHAT and CDR2 FQNNGV. The CDR3 spells CASSSPGEHYEQYF.

This chain links TRBV29-1 with TRBJ1-1; the D gene TCRdb calls, TRBD1, cannot be checked with no DNA. The CDR3 spans 12 residues. Germline lookup yields CDR1 SQVTM and CDR2 ANQGSEA. CDR3 region: CSVRPGTGKAFF.

The rearrangement links TRBV5-5 to TRBJ2-3; checking the TCRdb D call of TRBD1 is not possible without DNA. This CDR3 spans 14 amino acids. CDR1 is SGHKS, CDR2 YYEKEE, per germline (reference sequence). The CDR3 region is CASSLLQEGNTQYF. Using reference TRBV5-5 and TRBJ2-3 for the parts outside the CDR3, the full variable domain is DAGVTQSPTHLIKTRGQQVTLRCSPISGHKSVSWYQQVLGQGPQFIFQYYEKEERGRGNFPDRFSARQFPNYSSELNVNALLLGDSALYLCASSLLQEGNTQYFGPGTRLTVL.

The rearrangement links TRBV21-1 to TRBJ2-7. TRBV21-1 is annotated as a pseudogene. The CDR3 length is 11 residues. This CDR3 reads CASSKGYEQYF.

This chain links TRBV11-2 with TRBJ2-7; no DNA is available, so the TRBD1 call from TCRdb remains unchecked. Germline CDR1 and CDR2: SGHAT and FQNNGV. This CDR3 has 15 residues. CDR3 sequence reads: CASSLPGSFPGEQYF. Together with reference TRBV11-2 and TRBJ2-7, the CDR3 gives the full variable domain: EAGVAQSPRYKIIEKRQSVAFWCNPISGHATLYWYQQILGQGPKLLIQFQNNGVVDDSQLPKDRFSAERLKGVDSTLKIQPAKLEDSAVYLCASSLPGSFPGEQYFGPGTRLTVT.

J is TRBJ2-1 and V is TRBV5-1; TCRdb reports TRBD1, a call that lacks DNA to check it against. The length of the CDR3 is 15 residues. Germline CDR1 reads SGHRS; CDR2 reads YFSETQ. The chain's CDR3 is CASSLNTGTGYEQFF.

V is TRBV12-3 or TRBV12-4 and J is TRBJ2-1; TCRdb returns TRBD2, unconfirmable since there is no DNA. CDR3 length equals 13 residues. CDR3 residues: CASSFSLATPQFF.

The J gene is TRBJ1-6, the V gene TRBV12-3 or TRBV12-4. This CDR3 spans 14 amino acids. The CDR3 is CASSPAVMGSPLHF.

The chain combines TRBV12-3 or TRBV12-4 with TRBJ1-1; the D call of TRBD1 rests on TCRdb alone, since no DNA is present to check it. The CDR3 totals 14 residues. The CDR3 loop reads CASLSLGQYTEAFF.

The CDR3 protein is CASSGTTVPYEQYF. The rearrangement joins TRBV18 to TRBJ2-7; TCRdb's assignment of TRBD1 cannot be checked, as there is no DNA. Germline values: CDR1 KGHSH, CDR2 LQKENI. The CDR3 contains 14 residues.

The V call is TRBV5-1, the J call TRBJ2-1; there is no DNA to check the TCRdb D call of TRBD2. This CDR3 has 14 amino acids. Germline lookup yields CDR1 SGHRS and CDR2 YFSETQ. This chain's CDR3 is CASSLAALASEQFF.

The CDR3: CASSPRAGQPNTEAFF. V and J are TRBV4-1 and TRBJ1-1; TCRdb selects TRBD1, and the lack of DNA leaves this call unchecked. Germline CDR1 and CDR2: MGHRA and YSYEKL. The CDR3 runs 16 residues.

This chain uses TRBV5-1 with TRBJ1-2; checking the TCRdb D call of TRBD1 is not possible without DNA. The germline V gene has CDR1 SGHRS and CDR2 YFSETQ. This CDR3 has 16 amino acids. CDR3 amino acids: CASSLVRTGENYGYTF.

The CDR3 spells CASSQDRSSGDLTDTQYF. The chain is built from TRBV3-1 and TRBJ2-3; checking the TCRdb D call of TRBD2 is not possible without DNA. Germline V CDR1 and CDR2: LGHDT, YNNKEL (reference sequence). The CDR3 is 18 residues long.

The genes are TRBV7-8 and TRBJ2-7; the TCRdb call, TRBD2, lacks DNA for checking. The CDR3 runs 14 residues. Germline-derived CDR1 and CDR2 are SGHVS and FQNEAQ. The CDR3 sequence is CASSRLVAPYEQYF.

The chain employs TRBV20-1 and TRBJ2-2; with no DNA, the TCRdb D assignment of TRBD1 cannot be verified. Germline CDR1 is DFQATT and CDR2 is SNEGSKA (reference sequence). This CDR3 has 14 residues. The chain's CDR3 is CSASPWTHTGELFF.